The source of this T cell receptor (beta chain) is a study of blood T cells in healthy people across ages. The germline V gene has CDR1 MNHEY and CDR2 SMNVEV (reference sequence). The CDR3 runs 15 residues. Trimming took 2 bases from V and 8 from J; bases not matched to a gene: 7. A J-beta primer mix and a sample-barcoded 5' primer were used in a second PCR of about 7 to 12 cycles. TCRdb reprocessed the 5' RACE reads with MiXCR, giving one entry per CDR3 protein. This repertoire shows approximately 800,000 distinct CDR3 sequences, around 25% found once; its top ten account for under 3%. These data were also filed under a second study, of T cells of mothers and their children. In that study: A few healthy Caucasian mothers, along with their six children, were the donors.

The sample taken for sequencing was blood. This TCR derives from a boy aged 5-17 years in good health. The chain uses TRBV27 and TRBJ1-2; 11 positions agree with TRBD1. The CDR3 DNA sequence: TGTGCCAGCAGTTTACGCAGGACAGGGGGCCGGGGCTACACCTTC. Its protein is CASSLRRTGGRGYTF.